The 13 T cell receptor beta chains below all came from one sample that was sequenced in a study of blood T cell repertoires in COVID-19. The data were produced by immunoSEQ multiplex PCR, yet TCRdb's version contains in-frame clones alone and is incomplete. The sample yields 65,000 or so clones, about 80% seen once. The sequenced sample consisted of peripheral blood. These receptors came from a man in his fifties or sixties with acute or convalescent COVID-19.

The chain uses TRBV5-6 and TRBJ2-1; 9 bases agree with TRBD1. Germline V gene lookup returns CDR1 SGHDT and CDR2 YYEEEE. This CDR3 comprises 16 residues. Trimming took 2 bases from V and 7 from J; bases not matched to a gene: 10. DNA of the CDR3: TGTGCCAGCAGCTTAGACGGGACAGGGCTTAGAAATGAGCAGTTCTTC. Its translation: CASSLDGTGLRNEQFF.

The chain combines TRBV12-5 with TRBJ2-2; a possible D gene is TRBD1 (6 bases). From germline, CDR1 is LGHNT and CDR2 FRNRAP. The germline V and J ends were trimmed by 0 bases and 0 bases, with 11 bases remaining between them. CDR3 size: 17 residues. CDR3 in DNA: TGTGCTAGTGGTTTGGTACGAGGGACAACGAACACCGGGGAGCTGTTTTTT. Amino acids: CASGLVRGTTNTGELFF.

This clone was found a few times. The rearrangement joins TRBV12-3 or TRBV12-4 to TRBJ1-4; the D gene is possibly TRBD1 (6 bases). Trimming removed 5 bases from V and 10 bases from J, with 11 bases in between. The CDR3 runs 12 residues. The DNA of the CDR3 is TGTGCCAGCAGTCAGGGAGGGGGAAAACTGTTTTTT. This sequence encodes CASSQGGGKLFF.

The rearrangement links TRBV6-1 to TRBJ2-1, with 9 bases lining up with TRBD2. This CDR3 is 14 amino acids long. The germline V gene encodes CDR1 MNHNS and CDR2 SASEGT. V lost 1 base and J lost 9; bases outside the gene matches: 4. This CDR3 reads CASSEGSGGVEQFF. The CDR3 DNA follows: TGTGCCAGCAGTGAAGGTAGCGGGGGAGTTGAGCAGTTCTTC.

The chain couples TRBV12-3 or TRBV12-4 to TRBJ1-1, with a tentative D call TRBD1 (5 bases). The CDR3 runs to 13 residues. The V gene lost 6 bases and the J gene lost 4 bases, with 12 bases spanning the gap. CDR3 in DNA: TGTGCCAGCAGCAGCAGGGAGGGCACTGAAGCTTTCTTT. It codes for CASSSREGTEAFF.

V gene TRBV27 combines with J gene TRBJ1-1, with D perhaps matching TRBD1 (5 bases). The CDR3 runs to 16 residues. Germline assignment: CDR1 MNHEY and CDR2 SMNVEV (reference sequence). V shed 0 bases and J shed 4 bases, with 15 bases lying between them. CDR3: CASSLSVAGGGTEAFF. The CDR3 nucleotides are TGTGCCAGCAGTTTATCGGTGGCGGGGGGGGGCACTGAAGCTTTCTTT.

This clone was recorded only once. The chain uses TRBV24-1 and TRBJ2-4; a possible D gene is TRBD1 (6 bases). The ends were cut back, 7 bases at V and 0 bases at J, with 12 bases in the middle. The germline V gene has CDR1 KGHDR and CDR2 SFDVKD. The CDR3 is 15 residues long. CDR3 sequence (DNA): TGTGCCACCAGCCAAAGGACAGTAGCCAAAAACATTCAGTACTTC. Translating it yields CATSQRTVAKNIQYF.

This clone was observed a handful of times. The chain is built from TRBV5-4 and TRBJ2-5; D is possibly TRBD1 (6 bases). The CDR3 totals 14 residues. Germline-derived CDR1 and CDR2 are SGHNT and YYREEE (reference sequence). V was trimmed by 3 bases and J by 5 bases, leaving 14 bases between them. This CDR3 reads CASSSRQDGETQYF. CDR3 DNA: TGTGCCAGCAGCTCCCGACAGGATGGTGAGACCCAGTACTTC.

The CDR3 loop is CASSFAGTQYF. CDR3 DNA sequence: TGTGCCAGCAGCTTTGCCGGTACGCAGTATTTT. The V gene is TRBV7-2, the J gene TRBJ2-3, with D hard to call. This CDR3 is 11 amino acids long. Germline lookup yields CDR1 SGHTA and CDR2 FQGNSA. Trimming took 3 bases from V and 8 from J, leaving 6 bases between them.

This chain joins TRBV7-2 and TRBJ1-3; a weak D match, TRBD1 (5 bases). The CDR3 is 16 residues long. Germline CDR1 reads SGHTA; CDR2 reads FQGNSA. V lost 5 bases, J lost 3 bases, and 17 bases lay in between. The CDR3 sequence: CASSRSFGRDGNTIYF. The CDR3 DNA reads TGTGCCAGCAGCCGTTCCTTTGGCAGGGATGGAAACACCATATATTTT. Drawing the rest from reference TRBV7-2 and TRBJ1-3, the complete variable domain is GAGVSQSPSNKVTEKGKDVELRCDPISGHTALYWYRQSLGQGLEFLIYFQGNSAPDKSGLPSDRFSAERTGGSVSTLTIQRTQQEDSAVYLCASSRSFGRDGNTIYFGEGSWLTVV.

The gene calls are TRBV5-1 and TRBJ2-1; D is possibly TRBD2 (5 bases). The ends were cut back, 3 bases at V and 8 bases at J, with 12 bases in the middle. The germline V gene encodes CDR1 SGHRS and CDR2 YFSETQ. This CDR3 comprises 13 residues. The CDR3 DNA reads TGCGCCAGCAGCTCACCTGAGGAGGATGAGCAGTTCTTC. Its translation: CASSSPEEDEQFF. Based on the CDR3 plus reference TRBV5-1 and TRBJ2-1, the full variable domain is KAGVTQTPRYLIKTRGQQVTLSCSPISGHRSVSWYQQTPGQGLQFLFEYFSETQRNKGNFPGRFSGRQFSNSRSEMNVSTLELGDSALYLCASSSPEEDEQFFGPGTRLTVL.

The V gene is TRBV30, the J gene TRBJ1-5; TRBD1 is a possible D gene (5 bases). The CDR3 is 17 residues long. V was trimmed by 3 bases and J by 0 bases, leaving 18 bases between them. The germline V gene has CDR1 GTSNPN and CDR2 SVGIG (reference sequence). CDR3 region: CAWSHRGSLDSNQPQHF. As DNA, the CDR3 is TGTGCCTGGAGCCACCGGGGGAGCTTGGATAGCAATCAGCCCCAGCATTTT.

The chain is built from TRBV6-5 and TRBJ2-3; 9 nucleotides match TRBD2. The CDR3 consists of 15 residues. V lost 7 bases and J lost 5; bases outside the gene matches: 10. CDR1 and CDR2 (germline): MNHEY, SVGAGI. The DNA of the CDR3 is TGTGCCAGCAAGCTTAGCGGGGGCCGGATAGATACGCAGTATTTT. Protein sequence: CASKLSGGRIDTQYF.